This T cell receptor beta chain came from a study of blood T cell repertoires in COVID-19. Trimming removed 0 bases from V and 5 bases from J, with 7 bases in between. This CDR3 has 13 amino acids. Germline lookup yields CDR1 SGHRS and CDR2 YFSETQ. This clone was recorded once. Original processing methods: Reference gene primer amplification gave estimated nucleated cell counts. The table came from immunoSEQ multiplex PCR; TCRdb's copy has only in-frame clones and leaves some out. That table furnishes V, J and clone size, whereas the DNA furnished D and trimming. The sample carries approximately 360,000 clones, roughly 90% recorded once.

The specimen sequenced was peripheral blood. This sequence joins TRBV5-1 and TRBJ2-3; D remains unclear. This TCR was sampled from a man in his forties with acute or convalescent COVID-19. The CDR3 coding sequence is TGCGCCAGCAGCTTGGAGCCTGAAGATACGCAGTATTTT. Amino acid sequence: CASSLEPEDTQYF.